This entry is about one T cell receptor (beta chain). Its antigen is still unknown. TCRdb keeps only in-frame clones here, not all; method: immunoSEQ multiplex PCR. The top ten clones hold about 1.6% of a sample with about 110,000 clones, around 90% of them seen once. The record originates from a study of T cell responses to AZD1222 COVID-19 vaccine. Study context: Pooling was applied to second doses at about 4 or about 12 weeks.

Study outcomes and limitations: Clonal diversity was possibly underestimated, and white British individuals and females predominated among donors. Close to half of spike-specific TCRs reportedly recognize unmutated variant regions.

The CDR3 has 17 amino acids. From germline, CDR1 is KGHDR and CDR2 SFDVKD. J gave up 7 bases and V 5 bases, and 13 bases lay outside the gene matches. This sequence was found in an adult in good health. The chain carries TRBV24-1 and TRBJ2-1, with TRBD1 matching over 10 bases. The material sequenced was peripheral blood, taken on day 0 of AZD1222 vaccination. The CDR3 sequence: CATSGPPDDRGRNEQFF. Here the CDR3 DNA reads TGTGCCACCAGTGGCCCCCCGGACGACAGGGGGCGGAATGAGCAGTTCTTC.